This T cell receptor (beta chain) was identified during a study of cytomegalovirus exposure and HLA in healthy donors. The study's findings and limits: A missense DCLRE1C variant was associated with V- and J-gene trimming of TCR beta chains in a later analysis, and an independent cohort replicated the association. In vitro testing confirmed three CMV-associated chains as specific for CMV antigens.

Both 60 Vbeta primers and 13 Jbeta primers went into the PCR. Profiling relied on immunoSEQ multiplex PCR, and the TCRdb table lists in-frame clones only, not all of them. This table has around 150,000 clones, nearly 80% appearing once. This clone was seen just once. Its antigen is currently unknown. This CDR3 contains 15 residues. The V gene's germline CDR1 is SQVTM and CDR2 ANQGSEA. With 3 bases removed from V and 5 bases from J, the gap between germline ends came to 19 bases. V is TRBV29-1 and J is TRBJ1-1; D is unclear. This clonotype was obtained from a man aged 18 to 29 in good health and CMV-seropositive. Sequenced material: PBMCs. CDR3 bases: TGCAGCGTTGATGGAGGACTCCAAGCAGGTACTGAAGCTTTCTTT. Protein sequence: CSVDGGLQAGTEAFF.